The sequence of this T cell receptor beta chain was determined in a study of technical replicates of blood from several donors. The V and J ends lost 5 bases and 7 bases respectively, with 20 bases between them. The CDR3 loop spans 15 amino acids. CDR1 is SGHTA, CDR2 FQGNSA, per germline. Profiling relied on immunoSEQ multiplex PCR, and the TCRdb table lists in-frame clones only, not all of them. The table shows about 66,000 clones, with roughly nine tenths occurring only once. Sequenced material: PBMCs. The V gene is TRBV7-2, the J gene TRBJ1-2, with D maybe TRBD1 (5 bases). This TCR came from a human donor in good health. Some clones in this sample may be carry-over from other donors' samples. The CDR3 loop is CASSPQGTTGGGYTF. The CDR3 coding sequence is TGTGCCAGCAGCCCCCAGGGAACCACCGGGGGTGGCTACACCTTC.